The 12 T cell receptor beta chains below all came from one sample that was sequenced in a study of blood T cell repertoires in COVID-19. The repertoire was sequenced with immunoSEQ multiplex PCR; TCRdb's copy has only in-frame clones and lacks some. The sample has some 340,000 clones, about 83% seen once. The sample was peripheral blood. These receptors were taken from a man aged 25-40 years with active or convalescent COVID-19.

This clone was counted once. The gene calls are TRBV6-2 or TRBV6-3 and TRBJ1-4, with D unclear. This CDR3 has 13 residues. V was pared by 2 bases and J by 10 bases, with 11 bases between. Germline V CDR1 and CDR2: MNHEY, SVGEGT. CDR3 in DNA: TGTGCCAGCAGTTACATCGCAGTCGCAAAACTGTTTTTT. It encodes CASSYIAVAKLFF.

The chain recombines TRBV7-9 with TRBJ1-2; TRBD1 matches 9 bases. Trimming cost V 8 bases and J 8 bases; bases outside gene matches: 9. Germline V CDR1 and CDR2: SEHNR, FQNEAQ (reference sequence). The CDR3 totals 13 residues. The CDR3 DNA reads as TGTGCCAGCGGCACCGGGACAGGGCACGGCTACACCTTC. It encodes CASGTGTGHGYTF.

This clone has a single count. The chain couples TRBV5-1 to TRBJ2-7, with 11 bases lining up with TRBD1. The germline V gene encodes CDR1 SGHRS and CDR2 YFSETQ. V lost 4 bases, J lost 3 bases, and 9 bases stayed unmatched. This CDR3 is 16 amino acids long. The CDR3 here is CASSADRDRGIYEQYF. The DNA for the CDR3 is TGCGCCAGCAGCGCGGACCGGGACAGGGGGATCTACGAGCAGTACTTC.

This clone came up once. The rearrangement links TRBV9 to TRBJ1-4; 10 bases line up with TRBD1. The CDR3 runs to 17 residues. Germline assignment: CDR1 SGDLS and CDR2 YYNGEE. V trimming: 4 bases; J trimming: 7 bases; junction bases outside the gene matches: 13. The CDR3 protein is CASSPHSYGQGVEKLFF. CDR3 DNA sequence: TGTGCCAGCAGCCCACACTCCTATGGACAGGGGGTTGAAAAACTGTTTTTT.

The chain joins TRBV5-4 to TRBJ1-2; D not resolved. This CDR3 has 14 amino acids. Germline lookup yields CDR1 SGHNT and CDR2 YYREEE (reference sequence). V lost 0 bases, J lost 3 bases, and 9 bases lay in between. The CDR3, as DNA: TGTGCCAGCAGCTTGGCCGGTGATCACTATGGCTACACCTTC. Its translation is CASSLAGDHYGYTF.

This sequence joins TRBV4-3 and TRBJ1-5, with unresolved D. With 2 bases removed from V and 3 bases from J, the gap between germline ends came to 8 bases. Germline CDR1 is LGHNA and CDR2 is YSLEER. CDR3 length: 14 residues. The CDR3: CASSQLGVNQPQHF. The CDR3 DNA sequence: TGCGCCAGCAGCCAATTGGGAGTCAATCAGCCCCAGCATTTT.

The chain uses TRBV3-1 (or the pseudogene TRBV3-2) and TRBJ2-3; the match to TRBD2 covers 11 bases. V lost 1 base, J lost 4 bases, and 10 bases stayed unmatched. The CDR3 totals 18 residues. The germline V gene has CDR1 LGHDT and CDR2 YNNKEL (reference sequence). DNA of the CDR3: TGTGCCAGCAGCCAAGGGATCGTAGCGGGAGGGCCTTCAGATACGCAGTATTTT. Protein sequence: CASSQGIVAGGPSDTQYF.

The chain recombines TRBV30 with TRBJ2-5, with a weak D call TRBD1 (5 bases). The CDR3 is made up of 17 amino acids. Trimming cost V 0 bases and J 1 base, with 18 bases left between them. Looked up from germline, CDR1 is GTSNPN and CDR2 is SVGIG (reference sequence). The CDR3: CAWSVSWGALLQETQYF. DNA of the CDR3: TGTGCCTGGAGTGTATCTTGGGGCGCCCTGCTCCAAGAGACCCAGTACTTC.

V usage is TRBV7-3 and J usage is TRBJ2-2, with a weak D call TRBD2 (6 bases). The CDR3 extends over 16 amino acids. Germline V gives CDR1 SGHTA, CDR2 FQGTGA. Trimming removed 5 bases at V and 0 bases at J, with 13 bases between. Here the CDR3 DNA reads TGTGCCAGCAGCCCCCGGGGAGGCGCGAACACCGGGGAGCTGTTTTTT. Translated, it gives CASSPRGGANTGELFF.

The rearrangement uses TRBV11-2 and TRBJ2-5; D may be TRBD2 (6 bases). Germline-derived CDR1 and CDR2 are SGHAT and FQNNGV. This CDR3 contains 13 residues. With 1 base removed from V and 5 bases from J, the gap between germline ends came to 8 bases. The CDR3, as DNA: TGTGCCAGCAGCTTAGCAGGGAGGGAGACCCAGTACTTC. Protein product: CASSLAGRETQYF.

This chain uses TRBV5-1 with TRBJ2-3, with 8 bases that match TRBD2. The CDR3 length is 15 residues. The V segment lost 4 bases and the J segment 0 bases; nucleotides outside the gene matches: 4. In germline, CDR1 is SGHRS, CDR2 YFSETQ. The CDR3 protein is CASSTSGGSTDTQYF. CDR3 sequence (DNA): TGCGCCAGCAGCACAAGCGGGGGTAGCACAGATACGCAGTATTTT.

The chain couples TRBV4-2 to TRBJ2-5; 7 bases fit TRBD2. The CDR3 runs 16 residues. Germline V gene lookup returns CDR1 LGHNA and CDR2 YNFKEQ. Unmatched junction bases numbered 9, after V lost 0 bases and J lost 5 bases. The CDR3 nucleotides are TGTGCCAGCAGCCAAGATCCGGCGGGGGTTTTGGAGACCCAGTACTTC. This gives the protein CASSQDPAGVLETQYF.